What follows are 25 T cell receptor beta chains derived from one specimen sequenced in a study of T cells in Graves' hyperthyroidism and ophthalmopathy. Regions amplified from RNA transcripts were the TCR beta CDR3 regions. A set of HTBI primers served as the primers for a first-round RT-PCR of the TCR CDR3. Each CDR3 protein gets one entry after TCRdb re-called the multiplex PCR reads with MiXCR. The sample records some 560,000 distinct CDR3 sequences, less than 20% being singletons. Sequencing was done on a sample of blood. These receptors were obtained from a woman in her 30s with Graves' hyperthyroidism.

As concerns this clonotype: A much larger clone sits a single nucleotide away, making a read error possible. The V gene is TRBV12-5, the J gene TRBJ1-5; TRBD1 is a possible D gene (5 bases). The CDR3 has 14 amino acids. CDR1 and CDR2 (germline): LGHNT, FRNRAP. DNA for the CDR3: TGTACTAGTGGTTTGAGCGGTCGGGGACTGCCCCAGCATTTT. It encodes CTSGLSGRGLPQHF.

This clonotype has a count of ten or more. The J gene is TRBJ2-7, the V gene TRBV7-2; 10 bases fit TRBD2. The CDR3 covers 16 residues. V lost 5 bases, J lost 1 base, and 8 bases stayed unmatched. The germline V gene encodes CDR1 SGHTA and CDR2 FQGNSA. CDR3 in amino acids: CASSRPLAGESYEQYF. The CDR3 DNA reads as TGTGCCAGCAGCCGGCCTCTAGCGGGGGAGTCCTACGAGCAGTACTTC.

This clonotype was counted many times. J is TRBJ2-7 and V is TRBV30; 7 nucleotides line up with TRBD2. This CDR3 has 15 amino acids. The V gene end was trimmed by 4 bases and the J gene end by 4 bases; junction bases not matched to a gene: 13. The V gene's germline CDR1 is GTSNPN and CDR2 SVGIG (reference sequence). In DNA, the CDR3 is TGTGCCTGGATCCCAGAAGGCGGGAGCGCGTACGAGCAGTACTTC. It encodes CAWIPEGGSAYEQYF.

Note on this clonotype: A much larger clone is a single base away; this may be a read error. The chain recombines TRBV6-1 with TRBJ1-6; TRBD1 matches 9 bases. The junction had 8 bases not matched to a gene; V was cut back by 0 bases and J by 14 bases. This CDR3 contains 15 residues. Germline loops: CDR1 MNHNS, CDR2 SASEGT. In DNA, the CDR3 is TGTGCCAGCAGTGAAGCTCAGGGACAGGGTTTATCCCTCCACTTT. This translates into CASSEAQGQGLSLHF.

Points on this clonotype: With a much larger clone just one base away, this may be a read error. This chain joins TRBV7-2 and TRBJ2-7; the match to TRBD2 covers 13 bases. CDR1 SGHTA and CDR2 FQGNSA come from the germline V gene. The V and J ends lost 5 bases and 3 bases, in that order; junction bases with no gene match: 4. The CDR3 length is 15 residues. DNA for the CDR3: TGTGCCAGCAGCGAGGGACTAGCGGGGTTCTACGAGCAGTACTTC. Translated, it gives CASSEGLAGFYEQYF.

This clonotype was picked up many times. This chain connects TRBV5-1 to TRBJ2-1, with TRBD2 matching over 7 bases. The CDR3 sequence is 15 residues long. Trimming cost V 0 bases and J 8 bases; bases outside gene matches: 8. Germline V gives CDR1 SGHRS, CDR2 YFSETQ. The CDR3 sequence: CASSLGGGSIYEQFF. The CDR3 coding sequence is TGCGCCAGCAGCTTGGGCGGCGGGAGCATCTATGAGCAGTTCTTC.

This clonotype was counted a few times. The chain employs TRBV5-1 and TRBJ2-3; D possibly corresponds to TRBD2 (5 bases). The V end was cut by 4 bases, the J end by 2 bases, with 14 bases between. The germline V gene has CDR1 SGHRS and CDR2 YFSETQ. The CDR3 consists of 15 residues. CDR3 in DNA: TGCGCCAGCAGCCCCTCCGGGATCCTCACAGATACGCAGTATTTT. It specifies CASSPSGILTDTQYF.

This clonotype was detected many times. The V and J genes are TRBV2 and TRBJ2-3; 8 nucleotides agree with TRBD2. The germline CDR1 and CDR2 sequences are SNHLY and FYNNEI. The CDR3 runs to 15 residues. The trim removed 4 bases at V and 3 bases at J, leaving 6 bases unmatched. CDR3 protein: CASSGQAGATDTQYF. As DNA, the CDR3 is TGTGCCAGCAGTGGCCAAGCGGGAGCGACAGATACGCAGTATTTT. The complete variable domain, with remaining parts taken from reference TRBV2 and TRBJ2-3, reads EPEVTQTPSHQVTQMGQEVILRCVPISNHLYFYWYRQILGQKVEFLVSFYNNEISEKSEIFDDQFSVERPDGSNFTLKIRSTKLEDSAMYFCASSGQAGATDTQYFGPGTRLTVL.

This clonotype has at least ten counts. The chain joins TRBV5-1 to TRBJ2-1; a weak D match, TRBD2 (5 bases). Trimming cost V 3 bases and J 2 bases, with 9 bases left between them. The CDR3 is made up of 14 amino acids. Germline loops: CDR1 SGHRS, CDR2 YFSETQ. The CDR3 DNA sequence: TGCGCCAGCAGCTCGGACTCAGCCTACAATGAGCAGTTCTTC. This sequence encodes CASSSDSAYNEQFF.

At least ten counts were recorded for this clonotype. The genes are TRBV30 and TRBJ2-1; D unresolved. The CDR3 extends over 16 amino acids. With 0 bases removed from V and 2 bases from J, the gap between germline ends came to 14 bases. From germline, CDR1 is GTSNPN and CDR2 SVGIG (reference sequence). The CDR3 region is CAWSVVGIYAYNEQFF. In nucleotides, the CDR3 is TGTGCCTGGAGTGTAGTGGGTATATACGCCTACAATGAGCAGTTCTTC.

This clonotype was recorded many times. This chain uses TRBV12-3 or TRBV12-4 with TRBJ2-3, with 9 bases aligning to TRBD2. This CDR3 comprises 16 residues. After removal of 1 base from V and 2 bases from J, the junction contained 4 bases not matched to a gene. Here the CDR3 reads CASSLGSSGITDTQYF. In nucleotides, the CDR3 is TGTGCCAGCAGTTTAGGGTCTAGCGGGATCACAGATACGCAGTATTTT.

This clonotype was seen repeatedly, ten times or more. The chain employs TRBV20-1 and TRBJ1-4, with 9 bases matching TRBD1. There are 14 residues in the CDR3. In germline, CDR1 is DFQATT, CDR2 SNEGSKA (reference sequence). With V trimmed by 4 bases and J by 7 bases, 7 bases remained unmatched. CDR3 sequence: CSATPGQGSEKLFF. CDR3 nucleotide sequence: TGCAGTGCTACACCGGGACAGGGATCTGAAAAACTGTTTTTT.

This clonotype was recorded at least ten times. The V and J genes are TRBV28 and TRBJ1-3; tentative D call: TRBD1 (6 bases). The V gene lost 7 bases and the J gene lost 0 bases, with 16 bases spanning the gap. The CDR3 covers 16 residues. The germline CDR1 and CDR2 sequences are MDHEN and SYDVKM. The CDR3 coding sequence is TGTGCCAGCAAGTTGGACAGAGGGTTCTCTGGAAACACCATATATTTT. It translates to CASKLDRGFSGNTIYF.

The sample holds a few counts of this clonotype. The chain is built from TRBV4-3 and TRBJ1-5, with a possible D match to TRBD1 (5 bases). CDR1 is LGHNA and CDR2 is YSLEER in the germline V gene. This CDR3 region has 14 residues. V lost 3 bases, J lost 3 bases, and 9 bases lay in between. DNA for the CDR3: TGCGCCAGCAGCCAGGGACTGCCCAATCAGCCCCAGCATTTT. This sequence encodes CASSQGLPNQPQHF.

The V gene is TRBV11-2, the J gene TRBJ2-3, with a tentative D call TRBD1 (5 bases). The last part of the DNA fits TRBJ1-5 better; the J call may be wrong. Germline V gene lookup returns CDR1 SGHAT and CDR2 FQNNGV. The CDR3 is 15 residues long. The CDR3 DNA is TGTGCCAGCAGCATGGGAAGGGGAGAAGCGGATACGCAGCATTTT. This translates into CASSMGRGEADTQHF.

V gene TRBV2 combines with J gene TRBJ2-1; 10 bases map to TRBD2. J gave up 1 base and V 7 bases, and 13 bases lay outside the gene matches. CDR1 is SNHLY, CDR2 FYNNEI, per germline. The CDR3 covers 18 residues. The CDR3 DNA reads as TGTGCCAGCACTAAGTCCCAGCGGGAGGGCCGGTCCTACAATGAGCAGTTCTTC. This sequence encodes CASTKSQREGRSYNEQFF.

This clonotype was seen only a few times. The chain recombines TRBV27 with TRBJ2-7; 8 bases line up with TRBD1. The germline CDR1 and CDR2 sequences are MNHEY and SMNVEV (reference sequence). The CDR3 sequence is 12 residues long. Losses at the gene ends were 8 bases for V and 3 bases for J; bases not matched to a gene: 3. The CDR3 DNA is TGTGCCAGCTTTGGACAGGGCTACGAGCAGTACTTC. Translating gives CASFGQGYEQYF.

At least ten counts were recorded for this clonotype. The V and J genes are TRBV20-1 and TRBJ2-1; 12 bases agree with TRBD2. The CDR3 is 15 residues long. V dropped 6 bases and J dropped 7; count of bases not matched to a gene: 10. In germline, CDR1 is DFQATT, CDR2 SNEGSKA (reference sequence). DNA of the CDR3: TGCAGTGCGAGCGGACTAGCGGGGAGGAATAATGAGCAGTTCTTC. Its translation is CSASGLAGRNNEQFF.

This clonotype came up many times. The chain joins TRBV28 to TRBJ2-3, with 7 nucleotides matching TRBD2. This CDR3 comprises 17 residues. CDR1 and CDR2 (germline): MDHEN, SYDVKM. V was clipped by 4 bases and J by 1 base; unmatched bases: 11. The CDR3 bases are TGTGCCAGCAGTTCCCCGGGGGGTCTTCTGGGCACAGATACGCAGTATTTT. It specifies CASSSPGGLLGTDTQYF.

The V gene is TRBV9, the J gene TRBJ2-1; no clear D. There are 15 residues in the CDR3. V was shortened by 0 bases and J by 5 bases, with 12 bases between the two germline ends. Germline CDR1 is SGDLS and CDR2 is YYNGEE. CDR3 DNA sequence: TGTGCCAGCAGCGTAGTCGGAACAAATCACAATGAGCAGTTCTTC. Translating it yields CASSVVGTNHNEQFF.

This clonotype was counted many times. J is TRBJ2-1 and V is TRBV7-8; 7 bases are shared with TRBD1. Per germline, CDR1 SGHVS and CDR2 FQNEAQ. CDR3 length equals 15 residues. V lost 1 base to trimming and J lost 6 bases; unmatched junction nucleotides: 6. The CDR3 coding sequence is TGTGCCAGCAGCTTAGAGGGACAGACTACCAATGAGCAGTTCTTC. It yields the protein CASSLEGQTTNEQFF.

This clonotype was detected ten times or more. The J gene is TRBJ2-7, the V gene TRBV11-1; perhaps TRBD1 as D (6 bases). Trimming stripped 5 bases from V and 2 bases from J, with 16 bases between. The CDR3 consists of 15 residues. Germline CDR1 SGHAT, CDR2 FQDESV (reference sequence). As DNA, the CDR3 is TGTGCCAGCAGCCCCAACCCCGACAGGACCTACGAGCAGTACTTC. Translation: CASSPNPDRTYEQYF.

This clonotype was recorded many times. This CDR3 is CSASIRGRNYNEQFF. CDR3 bases: TGCAGTGCTAGTATTCGGGGCCGGAATTACAATGAGCAGTTCTTC. The chain joins TRBV20-1 to TRBJ2-1; D is tentatively TRBD1 or TRBD2 (5 bases each). Trimming stripped 3 bases from V and 4 bases from J, with 16 bases between. Germline lookup yields CDR1 DFQATT and CDR2 SNEGSKA (reference sequence). CDR3 size: 15 residues.

This clonotype has ten or more counts. The gene calls are TRBV20-1 and TRBJ2-7, with 7 bases that match TRBD2. Germline V gene data show CDR1 as DFQATT and CDR2 as SNEGSKA (reference sequence). The CDR3 totals 13 residues. J lost 1 base, V lost 5 bases, and 5 bases had no gene match. The CDR3 is CSALGGSSYEQYF. CDR3 sequence (DNA): TGCAGTGCTCTAGGCGGGAGTTCCTACGAGCAGTACTTC.

The V call is TRBV7-9, the J call TRBJ2-4; tentatively, D is TRBD1 or TRBD2 (5 bases each). The CDR3 covers 16 residues. The germline CDR1 and CDR2 sequences are SEHNR and FQNEAQ (reference sequence). The V end lost 11 bases, the J end lost 3 bases, and 23 bases lay between the germline ends. In DNA form, the CDR3 reads TGTGCCGGCGGCAAGGTTGGAGAGGGGAACAAAAACATTCAGTACTTC. Translation gives CAGGKVGEGNKNIQYF.